This T cell receptor beta chain appears in the sequencing data of a study of breast tumors, draining lymph nodes, adjacent tissues. The lymph nodes were axillary draining lymph nodes from breast cancer patients. TCRdb reanalysed the multiplex PCR reads using MiXCR and keeps one entry per CDR3 protein. The sample holds over 130,000 distinct CDR3 sequences; about 33% are singletons and the top ten take around 2.3%. Germline loops: CDR1 LNHNV, CDR2 YYDKDF (reference sequence). Trimming removed 0 bases from V and 5 bases from J, with 17 bases in between. This CDR3 contains 17 residues. The chain links TRBV15 to TRBJ2-1; D not certain. What was sequenced was axillary lymph node tissue. The origin of this receptor is a female donor with breast cancer. Some clones in this sample may be carry-over from other donors' samples. The CDR3 reads CATSRDFRQVGNNEQFF. CDR3 nucleotides: TGTGCCACCAGCAGAGATTTCCGGCAGGTCGGTAACAATGAGCAGTTCTTC.